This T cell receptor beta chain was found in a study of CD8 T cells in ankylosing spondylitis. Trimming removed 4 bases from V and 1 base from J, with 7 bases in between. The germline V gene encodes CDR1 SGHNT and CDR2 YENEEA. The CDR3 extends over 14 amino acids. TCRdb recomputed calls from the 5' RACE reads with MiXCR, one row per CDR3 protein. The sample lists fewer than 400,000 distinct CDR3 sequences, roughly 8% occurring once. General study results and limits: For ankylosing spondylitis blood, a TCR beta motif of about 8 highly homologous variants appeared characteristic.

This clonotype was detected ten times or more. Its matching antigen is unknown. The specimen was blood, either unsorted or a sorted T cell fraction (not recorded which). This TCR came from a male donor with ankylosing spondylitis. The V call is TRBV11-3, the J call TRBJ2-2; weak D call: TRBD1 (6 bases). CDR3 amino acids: CASSSTGNTGELFF. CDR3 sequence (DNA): TGTGCCAGCAGCTCGACAGGGAACACCGGGGAGCTGTTTTTT.